The 18 T cell receptor beta chains presented below share a single source sample, sequenced in a study of blood T cells in healthy people across ages. Next came a second PCR, run for roughly 6 to 11 cycles, which used a sample-barcoded 5' primer along with a J-beta primer mix. TCRdb reprocessed the 5' RACE reads with MiXCR, giving one entry per CDR3 protein. The profile shows 1.5 million to 2 million distinct CDR3 sequences, about 28% of them singletons. Sequencing used blood. The receptors come from a young woman in good health.

About this clonotype itself: Possible read error: a much larger clone is one base away. The chain carries TRBV5-5 and TRBJ2-2; 7 bases align to TRBD2. Germline V lookup: CDR1 SGHKS, CDR2 YYEKEE (reference sequence). This CDR3 region has 16 residues. The CDR3: CANSWVEGRGTGELFF. The CDR3 DNA reads TGTGCCAACAGCTGGGTCGAGGGGAGGGGCACCGGGGAGCTGTTTTTT.

The J gene is TRBJ2-1, the V gene TRBV20-1, with 8 bases fitting TRBD2. CDR3 length equals 14 residues. J lost 4 bases, V lost 4 bases, and 6 bases had no gene match. The germline gives CDR1 DFQATT, CDR2 SNEGSKA (reference sequence). This CDR3 is CSAISGVLYNEQFF. CDR3 coding DNA: TGCAGTGCTATTAGCGGGGTCTTATACAATGAGCAGTTCTTC.

The CDR3 DNA sequence: TGCAGTGCGGCCGATAGCACCCAGTACTTC. Translation gives CSAADSTQYF. The chain links TRBV20-1 to TRBJ2-5, with D unclear. The CDR3 has 10 amino acids. Trimming cost V 6 bases and J 8 bases, with 10 bases left between them. CDR1 is DFQATT, CDR2 SNEGSKA, per germline (reference sequence).

The rearrangement links TRBV28 to TRBJ1-5; D is possibly TRBD1 (6 bases). Germline CDR1 is MDHEN and CDR2 is SYDVKM. Trimming shortened V by 6 bases and J by 7 bases, and 16 bases separated the two germline ends. The length of the CDR3 is 14 residues. The CDR3, as DNA: TGTGCCAGCAGAGACAGCACCAGGGGCCAGCCCCAGCATTTT. Its translation: CASRDSTRGQPQHF.

Only a few counts were recorded for this clonotype. This chain joins TRBV5-1 and TRBJ1-1; D call uncertain. The CDR3 contains 13 residues. The germline V and J ends were trimmed by 4 bases and 7 bases, with 14 bases remaining between them. CDR1 SGHRS and CDR2 YFSETQ come from the germline V gene. The DNA for the CDR3 is TGCGCCAGCAGCCCCCCTGGTGACGTTGAAGCTTTCTTT. It yields the protein CASSPPGDVEAFF.

This clonotype showed up just a few times. The chain joins TRBV11-2 to TRBJ2-1; D perhaps matches TRBD1 (6 bases). V was clipped by 5 bases and J by 4 bases, with 30 bases between them. CDR1 and CDR2 (germline): SGHAT, FQNNGV. This CDR3 comprises 20 residues. CDR3 sequence: CASSPRVLLGGGEKYNEQFF. The CDR3, as DNA: TGTGCCAGCAGCCCCCGGGTCTTGCTAGGTGGGGGCGAGAAGTACAATGAGCAGTTCTTC.

V gene TRBV25-1 combines with J gene TRBJ2-2; D is perhaps TRBD1 or TRBD2 (5 bases each). V was clipped by 3 bases and J by 1 base, with 9 bases between them. From germline, CDR1 is MGHDK and CDR2 SYGVNS. The CDR3 sequence is 15 residues long. The DNA for the CDR3 is TGTGCCAGCAGTGACCCGGGACGGAACACCGGGGAGCTGTTTTTT. Encoded protein: CASSDPGRNTGELFF.

This clonotype is a singleton in its sample. Its ends do not fully match the called genes, so a read error is possible. The CDR3 region has the DNA TGTGCCAGCACCCTGATTCAAGGAGGGGCTCGGGGCGAAAAACGGTTTTTT. Encoded protein: CASTLIQGGARGEKRFF. The V and J genes are TRBV12-3 or TRBV12-4 and TRBJ1-4; tentatively, D is TRBD1 (5 bases). There are 17 residues in the CDR3.

The chain employs TRBV10-3 and TRBJ2-1; D unclear. The ends were cut back, 2 bases at V and 9 bases at J, with 8 bases in the middle. There are 12 residues in the CDR3. Germline CDR1 ENHRY, CDR2 SYGVKD. CDR3 nucleotides: TGTGCCATCAGTGAGCCGAGCCGTGAGCAGTTCTTC. Translation gives CAISEPSREQFF.

Points on this clonotype: Its ends do not fully match the called genes, so a read error is possible. The rearrangement uses TRBV10-1 and TRBJ2-2, with a weak D call TRBD2 (5 bases). Germline V gene sequence: CDR1 WNHNN, CDR2 SYGVQD (reference sequence). The CDR3 contains 11 residues. The DNA of the CDR3 is TGCGCCGGCCGAAAGACCGGGGAGCGGTTTTTT. As protein: CAGRKTGERFF.

This clonotype has only a few counts. The germline gene is not matched at one end of the junction; a read error may be the cause. The gene calls are TRBV5-1 and TRBJ2-7; D might be TRBD1 (6 bases). Germline CDR1 and CDR2: SGHRS and YFSETQ. This CDR3 comprises 16 residues. CDR3 region: CSSSATGTPEWDEQYF. DNA for the CDR3: TGCTCCAGCAGCGCAACCGGGACACCGGAATGGGACGAGCAGTACTTC.

J is TRBJ1-6 and V is TRBV20-1; D remains unclear. V lost 3 bases and J 0 bases, leaving 12 bases between the germline ends. The CDR3 covers 16 residues. Germline CDR1 and CDR2: DFQATT and SNEGSKA (reference sequence). In DNA, the CDR3 is TGCAGTGCTAGTAATCCAGTGAGCTCCTATAATTCACCCCTCCACTTT. Its translation: CSASNPVSSYNSPLHF.

The V call is TRBV6-5, the J call TRBJ1-2; 9 nucleotides line up with TRBD1. This CDR3 contains 19 residues. J was trimmed by 9 bases and V by 2 bases; bases with no gene match: 22. The germline gives CDR1 MNHEY, CDR2 SVGAGI. The CDR3 reads CASSYIASGTGLPPYSYTF. The CDR3 DNA sequence: TGTGCCAGCAGTTACATTGCTTCCGGGACAGGGCTGCCCCCGTATAGCTACACCTTC.

This clonotype appeared a few times. This sequence joins TRBV20-1 and TRBJ2-3; 7 bases agree with TRBD2. Germline CDR1 DFQATT, CDR2 SNEGSKA (reference sequence). The V and J ends lost 1 base and 2 bases, in that order; junction bases with no gene match: 6. The CDR3 extends over 15 amino acids. CDR3: CSARAPGGFTDTQYF. Here the CDR3 DNA reads TGCAGTGCTAGAGCTCCGGGGGGATTCACAGATACGCAGTATTTT.

This clonotype was found a few times. This chain joins TRBV6-2 or TRBV6-3 and TRBJ2-1; D possibly matches TRBD1 or TRBD2 (6 bases each). From germline, CDR1 is MNHEY and CDR2 SVGEGT. This CDR3 comprises 15 residues. Trimming removed 6 bases from V and 7 bases from J, with 19 bases in between. The CDR3 here is CASSHSGAIRNEQFF. DNA of the CDR3: TGTGCCAGCAGCCACTCGGGGGCAATTAGGAATGAGCAGTTCTTC.

The V gene is TRBV5-1, the J gene TRBJ2-1, with 11 bases fitting TRBD2. Looked up from germline, CDR1 is SGHRS and CDR2 is YFSETQ. V shed 3 bases, J shed 8 bases, and the junction held 7 bases outside the gene matches. This CDR3 is built from 15 residues. CDR3 coding DNA: TGCGCCAGCAGCTACGGGACTAGCGGCAAAGATGAGCAGTTCTTC. Translating it yields CASSYGTSGKDEQFF.

This chain uses TRBV4-1 with TRBJ1-1; D unclear. Germline CDR1 reads MGHRA; CDR2 reads YSYEKL. The CDR3 consists of 14 residues. The germline V and J ends were trimmed by 0 bases and 6 bases, with 11 bases remaining between them. The CDR3 nucleotides are TGCGCCAGCAGCCAAGATAACGGGCGGTCTGAAGCTTTCTTT. This gives the protein CASSQDNGRSEAFF.

This clonotype occurred a few times. The V call is TRBV27, the J call TRBJ2-1; perhaps TRBD1 as D (6 bases). The CDR3 length is 14 residues. CDR1 is MNHEY and CDR2 is SMNVEV in the germline V gene (reference sequence). Trimming left V 5 bases short and J 2 bases short, with 10 bases between. The CDR3 loop reads CASSRYRAYNEQFF. CDR3 in DNA: TGTGCCAGCAGTCGGTACAGGGCCTACAATGAGCAGTTCTTC.